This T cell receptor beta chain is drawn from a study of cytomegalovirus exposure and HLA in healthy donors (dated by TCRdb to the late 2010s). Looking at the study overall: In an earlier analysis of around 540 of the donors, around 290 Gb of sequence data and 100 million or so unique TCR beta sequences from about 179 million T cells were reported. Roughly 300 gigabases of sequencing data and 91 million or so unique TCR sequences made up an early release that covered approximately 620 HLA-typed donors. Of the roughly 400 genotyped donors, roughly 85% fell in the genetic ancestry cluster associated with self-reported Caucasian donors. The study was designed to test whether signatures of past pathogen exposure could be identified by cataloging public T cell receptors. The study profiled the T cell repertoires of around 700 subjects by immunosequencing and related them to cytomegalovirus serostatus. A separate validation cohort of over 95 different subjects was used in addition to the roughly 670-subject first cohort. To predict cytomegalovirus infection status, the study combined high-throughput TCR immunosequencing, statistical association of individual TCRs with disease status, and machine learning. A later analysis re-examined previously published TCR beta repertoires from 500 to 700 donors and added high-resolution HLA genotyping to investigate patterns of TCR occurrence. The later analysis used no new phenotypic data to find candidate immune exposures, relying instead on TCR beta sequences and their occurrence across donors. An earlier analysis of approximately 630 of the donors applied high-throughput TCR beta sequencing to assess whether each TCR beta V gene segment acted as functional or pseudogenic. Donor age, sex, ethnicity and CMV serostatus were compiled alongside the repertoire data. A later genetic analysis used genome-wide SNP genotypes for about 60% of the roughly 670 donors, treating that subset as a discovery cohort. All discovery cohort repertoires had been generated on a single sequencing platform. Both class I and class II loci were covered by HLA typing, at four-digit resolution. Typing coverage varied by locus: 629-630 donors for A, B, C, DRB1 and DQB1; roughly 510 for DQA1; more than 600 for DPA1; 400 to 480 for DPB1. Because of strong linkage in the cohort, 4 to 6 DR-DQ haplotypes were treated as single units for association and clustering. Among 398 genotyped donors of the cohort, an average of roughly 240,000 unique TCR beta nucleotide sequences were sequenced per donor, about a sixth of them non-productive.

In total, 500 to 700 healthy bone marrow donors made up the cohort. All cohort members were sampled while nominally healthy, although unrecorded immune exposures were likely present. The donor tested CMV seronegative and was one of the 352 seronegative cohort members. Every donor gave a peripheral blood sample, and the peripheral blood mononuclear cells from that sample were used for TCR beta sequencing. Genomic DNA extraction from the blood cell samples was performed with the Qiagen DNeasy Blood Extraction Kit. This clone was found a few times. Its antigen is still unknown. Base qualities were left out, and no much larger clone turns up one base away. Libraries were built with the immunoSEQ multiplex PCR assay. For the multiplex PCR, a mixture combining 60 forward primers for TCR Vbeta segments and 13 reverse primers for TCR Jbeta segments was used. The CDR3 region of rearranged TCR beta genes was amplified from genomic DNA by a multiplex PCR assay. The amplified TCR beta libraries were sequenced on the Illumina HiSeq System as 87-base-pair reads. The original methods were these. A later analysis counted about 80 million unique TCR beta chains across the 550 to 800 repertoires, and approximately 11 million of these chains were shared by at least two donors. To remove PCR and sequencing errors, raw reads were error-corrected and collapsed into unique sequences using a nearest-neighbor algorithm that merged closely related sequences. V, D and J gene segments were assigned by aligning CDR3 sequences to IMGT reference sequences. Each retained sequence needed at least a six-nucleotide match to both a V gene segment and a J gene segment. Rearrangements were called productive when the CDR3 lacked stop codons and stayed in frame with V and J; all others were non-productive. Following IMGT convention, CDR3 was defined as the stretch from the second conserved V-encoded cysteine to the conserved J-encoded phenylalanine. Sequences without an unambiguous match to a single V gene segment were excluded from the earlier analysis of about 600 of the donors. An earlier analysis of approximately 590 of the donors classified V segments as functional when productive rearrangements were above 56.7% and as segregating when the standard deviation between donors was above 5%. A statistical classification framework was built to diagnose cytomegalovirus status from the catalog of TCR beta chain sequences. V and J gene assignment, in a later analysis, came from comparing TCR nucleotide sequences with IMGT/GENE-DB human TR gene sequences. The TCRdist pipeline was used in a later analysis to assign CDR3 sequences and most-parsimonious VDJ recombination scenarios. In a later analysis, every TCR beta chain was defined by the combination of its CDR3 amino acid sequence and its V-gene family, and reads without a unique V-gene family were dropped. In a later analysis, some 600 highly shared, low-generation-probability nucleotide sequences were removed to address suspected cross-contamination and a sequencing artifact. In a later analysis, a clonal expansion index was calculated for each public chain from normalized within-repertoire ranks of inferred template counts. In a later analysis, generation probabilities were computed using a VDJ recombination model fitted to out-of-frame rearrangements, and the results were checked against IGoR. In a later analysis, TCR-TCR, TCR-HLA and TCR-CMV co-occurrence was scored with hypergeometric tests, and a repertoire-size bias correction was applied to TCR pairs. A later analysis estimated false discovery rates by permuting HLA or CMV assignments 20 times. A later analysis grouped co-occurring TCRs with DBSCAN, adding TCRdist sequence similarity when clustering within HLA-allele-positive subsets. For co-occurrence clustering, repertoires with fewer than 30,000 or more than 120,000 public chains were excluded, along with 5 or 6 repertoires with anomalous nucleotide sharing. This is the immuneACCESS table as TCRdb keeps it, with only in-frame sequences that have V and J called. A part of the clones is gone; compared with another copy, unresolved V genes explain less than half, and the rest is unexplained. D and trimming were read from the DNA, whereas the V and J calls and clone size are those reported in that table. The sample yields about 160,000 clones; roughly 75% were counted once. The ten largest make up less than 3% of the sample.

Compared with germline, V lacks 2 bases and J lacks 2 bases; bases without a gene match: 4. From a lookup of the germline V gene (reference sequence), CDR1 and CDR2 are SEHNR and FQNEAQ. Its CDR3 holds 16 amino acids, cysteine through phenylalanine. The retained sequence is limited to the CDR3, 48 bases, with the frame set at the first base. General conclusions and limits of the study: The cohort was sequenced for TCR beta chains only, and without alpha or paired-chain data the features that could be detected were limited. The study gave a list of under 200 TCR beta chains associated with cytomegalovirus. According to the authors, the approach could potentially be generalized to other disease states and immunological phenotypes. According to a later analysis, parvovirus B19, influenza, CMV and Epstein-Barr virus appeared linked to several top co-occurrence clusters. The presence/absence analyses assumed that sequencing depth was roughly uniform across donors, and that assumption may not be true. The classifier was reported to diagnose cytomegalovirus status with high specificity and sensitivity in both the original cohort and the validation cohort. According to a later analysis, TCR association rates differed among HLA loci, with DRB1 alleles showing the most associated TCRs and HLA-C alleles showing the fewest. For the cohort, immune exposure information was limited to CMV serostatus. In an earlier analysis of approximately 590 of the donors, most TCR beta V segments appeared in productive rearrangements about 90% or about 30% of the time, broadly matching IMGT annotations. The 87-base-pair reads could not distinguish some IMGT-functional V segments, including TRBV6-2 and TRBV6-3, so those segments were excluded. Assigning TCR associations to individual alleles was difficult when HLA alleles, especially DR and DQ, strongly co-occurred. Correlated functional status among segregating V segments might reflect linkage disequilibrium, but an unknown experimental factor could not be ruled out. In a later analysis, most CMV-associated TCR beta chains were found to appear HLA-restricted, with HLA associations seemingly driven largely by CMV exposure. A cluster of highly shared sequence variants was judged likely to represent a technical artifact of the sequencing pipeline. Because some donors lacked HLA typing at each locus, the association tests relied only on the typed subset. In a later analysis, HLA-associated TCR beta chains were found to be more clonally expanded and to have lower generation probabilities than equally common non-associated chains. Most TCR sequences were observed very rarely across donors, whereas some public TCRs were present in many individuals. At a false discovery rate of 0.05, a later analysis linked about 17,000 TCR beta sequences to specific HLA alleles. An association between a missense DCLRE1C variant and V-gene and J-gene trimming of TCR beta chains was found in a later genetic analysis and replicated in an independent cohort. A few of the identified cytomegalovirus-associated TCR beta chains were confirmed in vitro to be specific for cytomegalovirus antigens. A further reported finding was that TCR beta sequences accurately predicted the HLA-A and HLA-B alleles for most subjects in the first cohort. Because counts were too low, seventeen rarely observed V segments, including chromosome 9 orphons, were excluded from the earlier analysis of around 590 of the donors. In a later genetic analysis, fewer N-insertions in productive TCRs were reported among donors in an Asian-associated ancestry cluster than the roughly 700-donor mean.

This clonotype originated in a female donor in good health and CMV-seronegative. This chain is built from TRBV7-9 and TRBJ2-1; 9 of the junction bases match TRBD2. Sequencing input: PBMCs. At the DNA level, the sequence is TGTGCCAGCAGCTTAATTCGCGGGGGGGCCTACAATGAGCAGTTCTTC. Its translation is CASSLIRGGAYNEQFF.